A selection of T cell receptor beta chains follows, all from one sample in a study of cytomegalovirus exposure and HLA in healthy donors. Method: immunoSEQ multiplex PCR; TCRdb's copy keeps in-frame clones and lacks some. This sample has 120,000 to 150,000 clones; over 65% occur once, and the top ten carry approximately 13%. What was sequenced was PBMCs. The receptor source for this set is a man in his forties in good health and CMV-seropositive. Both conserved end residues are part of each CDR3. The order of the fields is CDR3 protein, CDR3 DNA, J gene, V gene, clone size, D gene. D genes are given only for firm matches. The size of a clone is reported for some rows only, either as once, few or many, or as a class for expanded clones.

CDR3: CASSLVITGGQYF
DNA: TGTGCCAGCAGCTTGGTGATAACCGGAGGGCAGTACTTC
J: TRBJ2-7
V: TRBV5-8
size: .
D: .

CDR3: CAISEGVTDTQYF
DNA: TGTGCCATCTCCGAGGGGGTGACAGATACGCAGTATTTT
J: TRBJ2-3
V: TRBV10-3
size: .
D: .

CDR3: CASSLTQGARNTEAFF
DNA: TGCGCCAGCAGCTTAACTCAGGGGGCTCGTAACACTGAAGCTTTCTTT
J: TRBJ1-1
V: TRBV5-1
size: .
D: TRBD1

CDR3: CASSQGPGDTQYF
DNA: TGCGCCAGCAGCCAAGGTCCAGGAGATACGCAGTATTTT
J: TRBJ2-3
V: TRBV4-1
size: once
D: .

CDR3: CASSGPGAEQYF
DNA: TGTGCCAGCAGCGGCCCAGGCGCTGAGCAGTACTTC
J: TRBJ2-7
V: TRBV5-4
size: few
D: .

CDR3: CAISNRGQASNQPQHF
DNA: TGTGCCATCAGCAACAGGGGGCAGGCTAGCAATCAGCCCCAGCATTTT
J: TRBJ1-5
V: TRBV10-3
size: .
D: TRBD1

CDR3: CAWSRGFYEQYF
DNA: TGTGCCTGGAGTAGGGGTTTTTACGAGCAGTACTTC
J: TRBJ2-7
V: TRBV30
size: .
D: .

CDR3: CASSLTDYTGELFF
DNA: TGTGCCAGCAGTTTGACAGATTACACCGGGGAGCTGTTTTTT
J: TRBJ2-2
V: TRBV27
size: few
D: .

CDR3: CASSLSGELFF
DNA: TGTGCCAGCAGCTTGAGCGGGGAGCTGTTTTTT
J: TRBJ2-2
V: TRBV11-2
size: .
D: .

CDR3: CASTGSGKGNEQFF
DNA: TGTGCCAGCACAGGATCCGGGAAGGGCAATGAGCAGTTCTTC
J: TRBJ2-1
V: TRBV25-1
size: few
D: .

CDR3: CASSPHRLGQQFF
DNA: TGTGCCAGCAGTCCCCATAGACTAGGCCAACAGTTCTTC
J: TRBJ2-1
V: TRBV28
size: .
D: .

CDR3: CATSRSGQSSYNEQFF
DNA: TGTGCCACCAGCAGGTCCGGACAGAGCTCCTACAATGAGCAGTTCTTC
J: TRBJ2-1
V: TRBV15
size: .
D: .

CDR3: CASSLPLAGGSTYNEQFF
DNA: TGTGCCAGCAGCTTACCCCTAGCGGGAGGGTCCACCTACAATGAGCAGTTCTTC
J: TRBJ2-1
V: TRBV13
size: .
D: TRBD2

CDR3: CASSPQSGRTEAFF
DNA: TGTGCCAGCAGCCCCCAATCTGGGAGAACTGAAGCTTTCTTT
J: TRBJ1-1
V: TRBV5-5
size: .
D: .

CDR3: CASSLWGLNYEQYF
DNA: TGTGCCAGCAGCTTGTGGGGACTGAATTACGAGCAGTACTTC
J: TRBJ2-7
V: TRBV5-4
size: .
D: .

CDR3: CASSESRLQGAFF
DNA: TGTGCCAGCAGTGAGTCCCGCCTTCAGGGAGCTTTCTTT
J: TRBJ1-1
V: TRBV25-1
size: .
D: .

CDR3: CASSPGVLARTSTDTQYF
DNA: TGCGCCAGCAGCCCAGGGGTACTAGCGAGGACTAGCACAGATACGCAGTATTTT
J: TRBJ2-3
V: TRBV4-1
size: .
D: .

CDR3: CASSFSGRTYEQYF
DNA: TGTGCCAGCAGCTTTAGCGGGAGGACCTACGAGCAGTACTTC
J: TRBJ2-7
V: TRBV11-2
size: .
D: TRBD2

CDR3: CASMAAGGGNIQYF
DNA: TGTGCCAGCATGGCGGCGGGAGGGGGGAACATTCAGTACTTC
J: TRBJ2-4
V: TRBV5-6
size: few
D: TRBD2

CDR3: CASSSGSSSIQETQYF
DNA: TGTGCCAGCAGCAGCGGGAGTTCGTCCATCCAAGAGACCCAGTACTTC
J: TRBJ2-5
V: TRBV5-4
size: .
D: TRBD2

CDR3: CASSQAPGQAIGQYF
DNA: TGCGCCAGCAGCCAAGCCCCGGGACAGGCAATAGGGCAGTACTTC
J: TRBJ2-7
V: TRBV4-1
size: .
D: TRBD1

CDR3: CASSLGQAPRYF
DNA: TGTGCCAGCAGCTTAGGGCAGGCGCCGCGGTACTTC
J: TRBJ2-5
V: TRBV7-8
size: .
D: .

CDR3: CASSPLSPGTDYGYTF
DNA: TGTGCCAGCTCACCACTAAGTCCCGGGACTGACTATGGCTACACCTTC
J: TRBJ1-2
V: TRBV18
size: few
D: .

CDR3: CASSLRSGEVQETQYF
DNA: TGTGCCAGCAGCTTGCGTTCGGGAGAGGTCCAAGAGACCCAGTACTTC
J: TRBJ2-5
V: TRBV5-4
size: .
D: .

CDR3: CASGPGTSAYEQYF
DNA: TGTGCTAGTGGTCCCGGGACTAGTGCCTACGAGCAGTACTTC
J: TRBJ2-7
V: TRBV12-5
size: .
D: TRBD2

CDR3: CSSSLEFGSYEQYF
DNA: TGTTCCAGCAGCTTGGAGTTTGGGTCCTACGAGCAGTACTTC
J: TRBJ2-7
V: TRBV7-9
size: .
D: .

CDR3: CASSPRQTYEQYF
DNA: TGTGCCAGCAGTCCCCGACAGACCTACGAGCAGTACTTC
J: TRBJ2-7
V: TRBV27
size: once
D: .

CDR3: CASSQGPGQPTYEQYF
DNA: TGCGCCAGCAGCCAAGGCCCGGGACAACCCACCTACGAGCAGTACTTC
J: TRBJ2-7
V: TRBV4-1
size: .
D: .

CDR3: CASSIDPSLYYGYTF
DNA: TGTGCCAGTAGTATAGATCCCTCCCTATACTATGGCTACACCTTC
J: TRBJ1-2
V: TRBV19
size: .
D: .

CDR3: CAISEEAPSYEQYF
DNA: TGTGCCATCAGTGAGGAGGCGCCCTCCTACGAGCAGTACTTC
J: TRBJ2-7
V: TRBV10-3
size: .
D: .

CDR3: CASSLGAYGYTF
DNA: TGTGCCAGCAGTTTAGGAGCCTATGGCTACACCTTC
J: TRBJ1-2
V: TRBV28
size: .
D: .

CDR3: CASSFEGDGGYTF
DNA: TGTGCCAGCAGCTTTGAGGGGGACGGAGGCTACACCTTC
J: TRBJ1-2
V: TRBV7-9
size: .
D: .

CDR3: CASSLAAGELFF
DNA: TGTGCCAGCTCACTCGCAGCCGGGGAGCTGTTTTTT
J: TRBJ2-2
V: TRBV18
size: .
D: .

CDR3: CSGSTSGFNEQFF
DNA: TGCAGCGGTTCGACTAGCGGCTTCAATGAGCAGTTCTTC
J: TRBJ2-1
V: TRBV29-1
size: .
D: TRBD2

CDR3: CAIRQGENTEAFF
DNA: TGTGCCATCAGGCAGGGGGAGAACACTGAAGCTTTCTTT
J: TRBJ1-1
V: TRBV10-3
size: .
D: TRBD1

CDR3: CASRPAPGQPQHF
DNA: TGCGCCAGCAGGCCGGCCCCAGGTCAGCCCCAGCATTTT
J: TRBJ1-5
V: TRBV5-1
size: .
D: .

CDR3: CASSHDRGPYNEQFF
DNA: TGTGCCAGCAGCCATGACAGGGGGCCATACAATGAGCAGTTCTTC
J: TRBJ2-1
V: TRBV5-4
size: .
D: TRBD1

CDR3: CITPKGAGVMADTQYF
DNA: TGCATTACACCCAAGGGAGCGGGGGTTATGGCAGATACGCAGTATTTT
J: TRBJ2-3
V: TRBV29-1
size: .
D: TRBD2

CDR3: CASTSTGVEETQYF
DNA: TGTGCCAGCACCTCTACAGGGGTTGAGGAGACCCAGTACTTC
J: TRBJ2-5
V: TRBV5-8
size: .
D: TRBD1

CDR3: CASSSRLDNNEQFF
DNA: TGTGCCAGCAGCTCGCGACTAGATAACAATGAGCAGTTCTTC
J: TRBJ2-1
V: TRBV7-6
size: .
D: .

CDR3: CASSVNRVQPQHF
DNA: TGTGCCAGTAGTGTAAACAGGGTTCAGCCCCAGCATTTT
J: TRBJ1-5
V: TRBV19
size: .
D: .

CDR3: CASSFAGGYNEQFF
DNA: TGTGCCAGCAGCTTTGCGGGAGGGTACAATGAGCAGTTCTTC
J: TRBJ2-1
V: TRBV11-3
size: .
D: TRBD2

CDR3: CASSFARVYGYTF
DNA: TGTGCCAGCAGTTTCGCCAGGGTTTATGGCTACACCTTC
J: TRBJ1-2
V: TRBV28
size: .
D: .

CDR3: CASSPQLNNEQFF
DNA: TGCGCCAGCAGTCCGCAACTTAACAATGAGCAGTTCTTC
J: TRBJ2-1
V: TRBV5-1
size: .
D: .

CDR3: CASSDSHNSPLHF
DNA: TGTGCCAGTTCTGACAGCCATAATTCACCCCTCCACTTT
J: TRBJ1-6
V: TRBV5-4
size: .
D: .

CDR3: CASRLENTLSHQPQHF
DNA: TGTGCCAGCAGGCTGGAGAATACTCTGTCACATCAGCCCCAGCATTTT
J: TRBJ1-5
V: TRBV2
size: .
D: .

CDR3: CASSEGTEIYEQYF
DNA: TGTGCCAGCAGCGAAGGGACAGAGATCTACGAGCAGTACTTC
J: TRBJ2-7
V: TRBV7-6
size: .
D: TRBD1

CDR3: CASSPIASGSNEQFF
DNA: TGTGCCAGCAGCCCCATCGCTAGCGGTTCCAATGAGCAGTTCTTC
J: TRBJ2-1
V: TRBV7-2
size: .
D: TRBD2

CDR3: CASKLGGGTGEETQYF
DNA: TGTGCCAGCAAATTGGGAGGGGGGACAGGGGAAGAGACCCAGTACTTC
J: TRBJ2-5
V: TRBV27
size: .
D: TRBD1

CDR3: CASSFSGSNSYEQYF
DNA: TGCGCCAGCAGCTTCTCAGGGTCGAACTCCTACGAGCAGTACTTC
J: TRBJ2-7
V: TRBV5-1
size: .
D: .

CDR3: CASSFIAGAGPNEQFF
DNA: TGCGCCAGCAGCTTTATAGCGGGAGCGGGGCCGAATGAGCAGTTCTTC
J: TRBJ2-1
V: TRBV5-1
size: few
D: TRBD2

CDR3: CASSVDSGRATGELFF
DNA: TGTGCCAGCAGCGTAGATAGCGGGAGGGCAACCGGGGAGCTGTTTTTT
J: TRBJ2-2
V: TRBV9
size: .
D: TRBD2

CDR3: CASSLHPTVETQYF
DNA: TGCGCCAGCAGCTTGCACCCGACAGTAGAGACCCAGTACTTC
J: TRBJ2-5
V: TRBV5-1
size: .
D: .

CDR3: CASSEPLGGAGEQYF
DNA: TGTGCCAGCAGTGAACCCCTCGGGGGGGCGGGCGAGCAGTACTTC
J: TRBJ2-7
V: TRBV6-1
size: .
D: TRBD2

CDR3: CASSLYHGGNTIYF
DNA: TGTGCCAGCAGCTTATATCACGGTGGAAACACCATATATTTT
J: TRBJ1-3
V: TRBV13
size: once
D: .

CDR3: CASSLTSGRINEQFF
DNA: TGTGCCAGCAGCTTGACTAGCGGGAGAATAAATGAGCAGTTCTTC
J: TRBJ2-1
V: TRBV5-4
size: .
D: TRBD2